The clone carrying this TCR beta chain has more than one count but fewer than ten. Its antigen is undetermined. Relative to the germline gene, one junction end is altered; a read error may explain this. RNA transcripts gave rise to amplified TCR beta CDR3 regions. The HTBI primer set served for first-round RT-PCR of the TCR CDR3. A single record per CDR3 protein comes from TCRdb applying MiXCR to the multiplex PCR reads. The table lists a few hundred thousand distinct CDR3 sequences, 15% of them singletons, with 30% to 35% in the top ten. Orbital computed tomography, thyroid ultrasound, serum thyroxine and TRAb, and clinical symptoms together informed the diagnoses. These data originate in a study of T cells in Graves' hyperthyroidism and ophthalmopathy. Findings of the study overall: Blood held most thyroid clonotypes expanded above 0.001 frequency.

This CDR3 is built from 13 residues. Germline V gene sequence: CDR1 SEHNR, CDR2 FQNEAQ (reference sequence). Sequenced: blood. This TCR derives from a woman in her thirties with Graves' hyperthyroidism. This sequence joins TRBV7-9 and TRBJ1-1; TRBD1 is a possible D gene (5 bases). CDR3 in amino acids: CASSLKGNAEAFF. CDR3 nucleotide sequence: TGTGCCAGCAGCTTAAAGGGGAACGCTGAAGCTTTCTTT.